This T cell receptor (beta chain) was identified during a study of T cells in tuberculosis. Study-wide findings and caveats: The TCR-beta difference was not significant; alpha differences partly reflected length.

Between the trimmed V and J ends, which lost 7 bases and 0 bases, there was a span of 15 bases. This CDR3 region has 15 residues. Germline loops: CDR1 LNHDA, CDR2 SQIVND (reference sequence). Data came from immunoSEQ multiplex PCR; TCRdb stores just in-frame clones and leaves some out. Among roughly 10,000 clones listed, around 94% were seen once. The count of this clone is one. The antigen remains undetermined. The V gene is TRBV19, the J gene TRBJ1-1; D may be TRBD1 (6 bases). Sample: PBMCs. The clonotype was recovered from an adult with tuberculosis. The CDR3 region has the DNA TGTGCCAGTACTCCCCGGGACACCTTGAACACTGAAGCTTTCTTT. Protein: CASTPRDTLNTEAFF.